This T cell receptor beta chain was observed in a study of T cell responses to AZD1222 COVID-19 vaccine. Study details: Second-dose intervals near 4 or 12 weeks were combined.

TCRdb's copy holds only in-frame clones and misses some; the assay was immunoSEQ multiplex PCR. Of 55,000 to 75,000 clones listed, less than 85% are singletons. Overall study findings and caveats: No repertoire was sampled before or during the peak T cell response, only after it. Donors were mostly white British, more females; clonal diversity possibly underestimated. Baseline antibody screening turned up just a handful of seropositive AZD1222 recipients.

The CDR3 is 14 residues long. Germline CDR1 and CDR2: KGHSH and LQKENI. The ends lost 4 bases at V and 3 bases at J; junction bases unmatched: 2. Only a few counts were recorded for this clone. Antigen: not known. The genes are TRBV18 and TRBJ2-2, with 7 bases that match TRBD1. This sample comprised peripheral blood, obtained on day 0 of AZD1222 vaccination. The sequence came from an adult in good health. The CDR3 DNA follows: TGTGCCAGCTCACTTGGGACAGACACCGGGGAGCTGTTTTTT. Residues: CASSLGTDTGELFF.